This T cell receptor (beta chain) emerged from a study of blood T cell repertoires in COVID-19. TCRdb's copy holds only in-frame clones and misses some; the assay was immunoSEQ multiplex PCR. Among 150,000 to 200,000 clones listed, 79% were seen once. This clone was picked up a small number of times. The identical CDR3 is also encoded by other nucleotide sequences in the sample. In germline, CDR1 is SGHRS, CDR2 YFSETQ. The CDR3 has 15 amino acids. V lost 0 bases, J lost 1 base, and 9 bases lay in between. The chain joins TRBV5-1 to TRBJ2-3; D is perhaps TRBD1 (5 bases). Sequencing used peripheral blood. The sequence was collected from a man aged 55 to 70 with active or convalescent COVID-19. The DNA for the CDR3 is TGCGCCAGCAGCTTGGGGCAGGGTGGCACAGATACGCAGTATTTT. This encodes CASSLGQGGTDTQYF.